The 8 T cell receptor beta chains reported below all come from one sample, sequenced in a study of OX40 agonist ivuxolimab in advanced cancers. Clones were read by immunoSEQ multiplex PCR, and TCRdb kept only the in-frame ones, dropping some. The table lists under 45,000 clones, 60% to 80% of them singletons, with around 20% in the top ten. The sequences come from CD4+ or CD8+ T cells sorted from blood, collected in a trial of the OX40 agonist ivuxolimab. The receptors shown here come from an adult with an advanced solid tumor such as melanoma, head and neck, liver or kidney cancer.

The rearrangement uses TRBV5-4 and TRBJ2-5, with D unresolved. Trimming shortened V by 9 bases and J by 0 bases, and 12 bases separated the two germline ends. The CDR3 sequence is 13 residues long. Germline-derived CDR1 and CDR2 are SGHNT and YYREEE (reference sequence). The CDR3 is CAITGRNQETQYF. CDR3 bases: TGTGCCATTACCGGGCGGAACCAAGAGACCCAGTACTTC.

J is TRBJ2-5 and V is TRBV2, with D possibly TRBD1 on 8 matching bases. V was clipped by 4 bases and J by 5 bases, with 23 bases between them. CDR1 and CDR2 (germline): SNHLY, FYNNEI. The CDR3 has 17 residues. The CDR3 nucleotides read TGTGCCAGCAGTGGGCCAGGCTACAGGGGGGGGAGGGAGACCCAGTACTTC. Translation: CASSGPGYRGGRETQYF. Based on the CDR3 plus reference TRBV2 and TRBJ2-5, the full variable domain is EPEVTQTPSHQVTQMGQEVILRCVPISNHLYFYWYRQILGQKVEFLVSFYNNEISEKSEIFDDQFSVERPDGSNFTLKIRSTKLEDSAMYFCASSGPGYRGGRETQYFGPGTRLLVL.

There are a few counts of this clone. The chain uses TRBV19 and TRBJ2-1, with 11 bases that match TRBD2. There are 17 residues in the CDR3. Germline V lookup: CDR1 LNHDA, CDR2 SQIVND (reference sequence). Trimming at V came to 2 bases and at J to 9 bases, leaving 12 bases not matched to a gene. The CDR3 sequence: CASSILATSGRSSEQFF. The CDR3 DNA is TGTGCCAGTAGTATACTTGCAACTAGCGGGAGATCGAGTGAGCAGTTCTTC.

The V and J genes are TRBV5-5 and TRBJ2-4; no clear D gene. The CDR3 contains 15 residues. Trimming stripped 1 base from V and 5 bases from J, with 13 bases between. Per germline, CDR1 SGHKS and CDR2 YYEKEE (reference sequence). Written as DNA, the CDR3 is TGTGCCAGCAGCTTGTCCAGACTTCAACAAAACATTCAGTACTTC. This encodes CASSLSRLQQNIQYF.

The V gene is TRBV27, the J gene TRBJ1-2; 10 nucleotides agree with TRBD1. V gave up 6 bases and J gave up 0 bases; unmatched junction bases: 10. From germline, CDR1 is MNHEY and CDR2 SMNVEV (reference sequence). The CDR3 sequence is 17 residues long. CDR3 DNA sequence: TGTGCCAGCAGCCTAGACCGGGACAGGGGAGCTAACTATGGCTACACCTTC. Protein product: CASSLDRDRGANYGYTF.

The rearrangement uses TRBV6-6 and TRBJ1-4; TRBD1 matches at 10 bases. CDR3 length: 15 amino acids. Germline V lookup: CDR1 MNHNY, CDR2 SVGAGI (reference sequence). The trim removed 6 bases at V and 8 bases at J, leaving 9 bases unmatched. Written as DNA, the CDR3 is TGTGCCAGCAGCTCCCCGGGGACAGGGGAGGAAAAACTGTTTTTT. Its protein product is CASSSPGTGEEKLFF.

V gene TRBV28 combines with J gene TRBJ2-6, with D perhaps matching TRBD1 (5 bases). CDR1 is MDHEN and CDR2 is SYDVKM in the germline V gene. CDR3 length: 15 amino acids. Trimming cost V 5 bases and J 0 bases, with 8 bases left between them. The CDR3 loop reads CASSRTFSGANVLTF. CDR3 nucleotides: TGTGCCAGCAGTAGGACATTCTCTGGGGCCAACGTCCTGACTTTC.

This chain joins TRBV7-3 and TRBJ1-6; D remains ambiguous. This CDR3 is built from 12 residues. The germline V gene encodes CDR1 SGHTA and CDR2 FQGTGA. V shed 4 bases and J shed 9 bases, with 7 bases lying between them. The CDR3: CASSYSGSPLHF. DNA of the CDR3: TGTGCCAGCAGCTATTCGGGTTCACCCCTCCACTTT.